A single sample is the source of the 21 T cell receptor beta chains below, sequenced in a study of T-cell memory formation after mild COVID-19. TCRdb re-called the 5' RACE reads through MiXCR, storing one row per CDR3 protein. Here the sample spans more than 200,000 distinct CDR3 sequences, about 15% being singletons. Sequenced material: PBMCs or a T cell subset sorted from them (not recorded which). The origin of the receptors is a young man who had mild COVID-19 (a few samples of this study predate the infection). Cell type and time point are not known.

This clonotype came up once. As DNA, the CDR3 is TGTGCCAGCAACGACAGGCCCTATGGCTACACCTTC. Translated, it gives CASNDRPYGYTF. The chain is built from TRBV6-2 or TRBV6-3 and TRBJ1-2; TRBD1 is a possible D gene (6 bases). Germline V gene data show CDR1 as MNHEY and CDR2 as SVGEGT. The CDR3 has 12 amino acids. V was pared by 7 bases and J by 4 bases, with 10 bases between.

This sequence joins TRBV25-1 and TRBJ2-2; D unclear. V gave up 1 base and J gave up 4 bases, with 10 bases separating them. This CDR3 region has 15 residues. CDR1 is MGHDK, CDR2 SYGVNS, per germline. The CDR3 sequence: CASSESGLGTGELFF. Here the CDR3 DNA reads TGTGCCAGCAGTGAATCCGGGCTAGGCACCGGGGAGCTGTTTTTT.

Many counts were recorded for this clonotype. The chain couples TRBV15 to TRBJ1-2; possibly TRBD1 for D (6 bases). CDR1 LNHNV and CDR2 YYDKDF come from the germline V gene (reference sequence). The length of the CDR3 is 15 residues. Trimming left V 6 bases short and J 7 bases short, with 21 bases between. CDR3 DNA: TGTGCCACCAGTAAGGGGGATGACTATCGGGGTGGCTACACCTTC. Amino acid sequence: CATSKGDDYRGGYTF.

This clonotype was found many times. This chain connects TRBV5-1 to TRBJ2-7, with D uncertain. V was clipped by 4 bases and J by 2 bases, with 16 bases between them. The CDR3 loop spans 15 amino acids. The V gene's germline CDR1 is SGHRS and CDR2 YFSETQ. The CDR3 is CASSRGNSRPYEQYF. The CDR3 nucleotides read TGCGCCAGCAGCCGCGGTAACTCAAGACCCTACGAGCAGTACTTC.

CDR3 nucleotides: TGCAGTGCTAGTCGCGGGGCCCCAGAGACCCAGTACTTC. Translated, it gives CSASRGAPETQYF. The chain links TRBV20-1 to TRBJ2-5, with a weak D call TRBD2 (6 bases). V was clipped by 3 bases and J by 4 bases, with 12 bases between them. This CDR3 is built from 13 residues. CDR1 and CDR2 from the germline V gene are DFQATT and SNEGSKA (reference sequence).

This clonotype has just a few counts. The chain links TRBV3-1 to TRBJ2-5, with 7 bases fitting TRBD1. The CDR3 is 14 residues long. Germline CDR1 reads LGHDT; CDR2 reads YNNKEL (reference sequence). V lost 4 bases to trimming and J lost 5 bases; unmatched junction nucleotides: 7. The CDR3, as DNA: TGTGCCAGCAGCCCAGGGGGTAGAACGGAGACCCAGTACTTC. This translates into CASSPGGRTETQYF.

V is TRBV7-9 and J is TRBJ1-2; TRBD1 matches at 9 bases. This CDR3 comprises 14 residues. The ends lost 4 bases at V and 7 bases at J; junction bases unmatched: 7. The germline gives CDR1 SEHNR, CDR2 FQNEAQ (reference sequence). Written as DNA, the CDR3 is TGTGCCAGCAGCTGGGGGGGACAGGGCCCTGGCTACACCTTC. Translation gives CASSWGGQGPGYTF. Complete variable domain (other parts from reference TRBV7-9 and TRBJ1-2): DTGVSQNPRHKITKRGQNVTFRCDPISEHNRLYWYRQTLGQGPEFLTYFQNEAQLEKSRLLSDRFSAERPKGSFSTLEIQRTEQGDSAMYLCASSWGGQGPGYTFGSGTRLTVV.

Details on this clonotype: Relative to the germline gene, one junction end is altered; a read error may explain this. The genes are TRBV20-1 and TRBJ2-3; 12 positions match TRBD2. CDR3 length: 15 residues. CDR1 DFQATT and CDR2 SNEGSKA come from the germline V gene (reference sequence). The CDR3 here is CSATPSGGAADTQCF. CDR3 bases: TGCAGTGCTACGCCTAGCGGGGGGGCCGCAGATACGCAGTGTTTT.

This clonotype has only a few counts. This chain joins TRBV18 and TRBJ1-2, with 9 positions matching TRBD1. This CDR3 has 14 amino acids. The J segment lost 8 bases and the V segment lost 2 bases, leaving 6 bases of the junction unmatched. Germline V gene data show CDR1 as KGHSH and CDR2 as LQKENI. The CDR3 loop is CASSPEGQGSGYTF. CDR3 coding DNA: TGTGCCAGCTCACCAGAGGGACAGGGTTCGGGCTACACCTTC.

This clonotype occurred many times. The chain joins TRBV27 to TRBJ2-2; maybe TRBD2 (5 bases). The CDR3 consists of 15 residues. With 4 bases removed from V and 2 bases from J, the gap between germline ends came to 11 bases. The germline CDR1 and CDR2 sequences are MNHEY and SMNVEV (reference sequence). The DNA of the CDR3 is TGTGCCAGCAGTTCCGGACTGTTAAACACCGGGGAGCTGTTTTTT. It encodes CASSSGLLNTGELFF.

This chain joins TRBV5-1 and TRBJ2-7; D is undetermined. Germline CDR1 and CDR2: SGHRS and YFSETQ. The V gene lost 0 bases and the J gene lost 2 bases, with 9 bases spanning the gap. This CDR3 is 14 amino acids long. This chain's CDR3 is CASSLAGGTYEQYF. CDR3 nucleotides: TGCGCCAGCAGCTTGGCCGGTGGAACCTACGAGCAGTACTTC.

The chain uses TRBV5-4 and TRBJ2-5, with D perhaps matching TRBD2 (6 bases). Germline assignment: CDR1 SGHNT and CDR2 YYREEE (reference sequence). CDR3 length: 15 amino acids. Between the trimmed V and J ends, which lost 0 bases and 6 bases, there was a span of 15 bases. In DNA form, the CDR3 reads TGTGCCAGCAGCTTGGCCGGGATGGGAGGAAAGACCCAGTACTTC. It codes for CASSLAGMGGKTQYF.

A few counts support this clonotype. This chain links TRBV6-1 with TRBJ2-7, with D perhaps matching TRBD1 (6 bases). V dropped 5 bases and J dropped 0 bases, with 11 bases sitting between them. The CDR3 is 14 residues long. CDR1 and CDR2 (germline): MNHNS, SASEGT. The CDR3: CASSHRGISYEQYF. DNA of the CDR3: TGTGCCAGCAGTCATAGGGGGATCTCCTACGAGCAGTACTTC.

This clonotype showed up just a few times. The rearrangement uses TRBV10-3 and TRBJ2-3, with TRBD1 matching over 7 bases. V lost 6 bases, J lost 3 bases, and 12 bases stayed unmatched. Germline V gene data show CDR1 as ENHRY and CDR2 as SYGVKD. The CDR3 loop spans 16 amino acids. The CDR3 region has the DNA TGTGCCATCAGCCCTCTTATTGAACAGGGGACAGATACGCAGTATTTT. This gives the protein CAISPLIEQGTDTQYF.

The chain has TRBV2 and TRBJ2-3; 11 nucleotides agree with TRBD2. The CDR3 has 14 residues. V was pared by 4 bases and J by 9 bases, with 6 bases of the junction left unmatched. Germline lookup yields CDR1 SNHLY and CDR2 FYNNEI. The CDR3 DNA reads TGTGCCAGCAGTGTCCCTAGCGGGGGGTTAACGCAGTATTTT. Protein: CASSVPSGGLTQYF.

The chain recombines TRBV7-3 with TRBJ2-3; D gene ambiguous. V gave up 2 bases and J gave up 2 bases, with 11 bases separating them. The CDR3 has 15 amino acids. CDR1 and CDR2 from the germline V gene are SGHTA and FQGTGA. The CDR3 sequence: CASSLGPGDTDTQYF. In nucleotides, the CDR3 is TGTGCCAGCAGCTTAGGGCCCGGCGACACAGATACGCAGTATTTT.

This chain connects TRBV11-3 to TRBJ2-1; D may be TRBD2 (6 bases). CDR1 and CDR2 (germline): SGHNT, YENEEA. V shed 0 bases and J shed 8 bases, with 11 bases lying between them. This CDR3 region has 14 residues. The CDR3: CASSLDNTGDEQFF. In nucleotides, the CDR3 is TGTGCCAGCAGCTTAGATAATACGGGGGATGAGCAGTTCTTC.

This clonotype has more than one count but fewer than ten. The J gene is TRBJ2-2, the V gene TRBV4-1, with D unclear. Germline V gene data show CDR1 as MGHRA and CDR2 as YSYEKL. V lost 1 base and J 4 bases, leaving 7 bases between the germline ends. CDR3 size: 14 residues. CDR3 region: CASSQVMITGELFF. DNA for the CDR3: TGCGCCAGCAGCCAAGTGATGATCACCGGGGAGCTGTTTTTT.

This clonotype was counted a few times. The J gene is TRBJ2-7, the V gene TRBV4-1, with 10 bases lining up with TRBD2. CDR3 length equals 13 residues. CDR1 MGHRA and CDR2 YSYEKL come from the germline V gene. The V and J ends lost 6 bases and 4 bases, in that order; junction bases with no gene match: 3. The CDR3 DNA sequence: TGCGCCAGCAGAGGACTAGCGGCGTACGAGCAGTACTTC. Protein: CASRGLAAYEQYF.

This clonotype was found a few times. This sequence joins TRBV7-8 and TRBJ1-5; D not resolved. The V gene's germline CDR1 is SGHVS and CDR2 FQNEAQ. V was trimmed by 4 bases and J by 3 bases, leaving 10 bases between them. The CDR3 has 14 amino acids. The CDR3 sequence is CASSSLTHNQPQHF. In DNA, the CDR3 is TGTGCCAGCAGCTCCTTAACACACAATCAGCCCCAGCATTTT.

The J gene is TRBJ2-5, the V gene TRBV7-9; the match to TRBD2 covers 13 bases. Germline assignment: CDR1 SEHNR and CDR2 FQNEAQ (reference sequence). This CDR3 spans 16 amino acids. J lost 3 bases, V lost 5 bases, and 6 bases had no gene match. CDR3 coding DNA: TGTGCCAGCAGCCCGGGACTAGCGGGGAATGAAGAGACCCAGTACTTC. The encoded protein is CASSPGLAGNEETQYF. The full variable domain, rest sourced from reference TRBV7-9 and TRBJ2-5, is DTGVSQNPRHKITKRGQNVTFRCDPISEHNRLYWYRQTLGQGPEFLTYFQNEAQLEKSRLLSDRFSAERPKGSFSTLEIQRTEQGDSAMYLCASSPGLAGNEETQYFGPGTRLLVL.